This T cell receptor (beta chain) was obtained from a study of T cell changes during pregnancy in multiple sclerosis. TCRdb's copy holds only in-frame clones and misses some; the assay was immunoSEQ multiplex PCR. Altogether about 77,000 clones are present, approximately 90% being singletons, with the ten largest covering over 1.5%. The V segment lost 1 base and the J segment 6 bases; nucleotides outside the gene matches: 8. CDR3 length equals 16 residues. From germline, CDR1 is SGHTA and CDR2 FQGNSA. The chain employs TRBV7-2 and TRBJ1-5; 8 nucleotides align to TRBD1. Sequencing used peripheral blood, obtained before pregnancy. This TCR was sampled from a female donor with multiple sclerosis, enrolled in a pregnancy study. In nucleotides, the CDR3 is TGTGCCAGCAGCTTAGTATCAGGACAGGGAGTTCAGCCCCAGCATTTT. Encoded protein: CASSLVSGQGVQPQHF.